Sequencing of this TCR beta chain was carried out in a study of cytomegalovirus exposure and HLA in healthy donors. As concerns this clone: Its antigen is currently unknown.

The PCR employed 60 Vbeta primers together with 13 Jbeta primers. Produced via immunoSEQ multiplex PCR; TCRdb's table is partial and in-frame only. Recorded for this sample: 150,000 to 200,000 clones. General study points: Presence/absence analyses took donor sequencing depth as roughly uniform. Researchers reportedly found TCR beta sequences accurately predicted most subjects' HLA-A and HLA-B alleles. Specificity for CMV antigens was confirmed in vitro for three of the CMV-associated chains. On later analysis, the bulk of CMV-associated TCR beta chains appeared to be HLA-restricted.

This CDR3 contains 17 residues. Germline-derived CDR1 and CDR2 are LNHDA and SQIVND (reference sequence). V gave up 6 bases and J gave up 4 bases, with 24 bases separating them. The TCR sequence derives from a boy younger than 18 in good health and CMV-seronegative. This rearrangement joins TRBV19 to TRBJ2-5; D perhaps matches TRBD2 (5 bases). The sequencing input was PBMCs. In DNA form, the CDR3 reads TGTGCCAGTAGCCCTTGGCCAGACTACCGTTCCCCAGAGACCCAGTACTTC. It is translated as CASSPWPDYRSPETQYF. The variable domain in full, with the rest retrieved from reference TRBV19 and TRBJ2-5, is DGGITQSPKYLFRKEGQNVTLSCEQNLNHDAMYWYRQDPGQGLRLIYYSQIVNDFQKGDIAEGYSVSREKKESFPLTVTSAQKNPTAFYLCASSPWPDYRSPETQYFGPGTRLLVL.